Below are 5 T cell receptor beta chains sequenced from a single sample in a study of CD8+CD57+ T cells in acquired aplastic anemia. Sequenced patients had shown CD8+CD57+ cell expansion by flow cytometry. It was genomic DNA that served as the template for profiling TCR beta VDJ and CDR3. TCRdb independently ran MiXCR on the reads; one entry per CDR3 protein. The sample has about 160,000 distinct CDR3 sequences; around 52% are singletons. The sequenced sample was sorted CD4+, CD8+, or CD8+CD57+ T cells (not recorded which) from PBMCs. These receptors all stem from a human donor with aplastic anemia.

This clonotype was observed at least ten times. This sequence joins TRBV5-6 and TRBJ2-7, with TRBD2 matching 7 bases. The germline gives CDR1 SGHDT, CDR2 YYEEEE. The CDR3 is 14 amino acids. The junction had 5 bases not matched to a gene; V was cut back by 0 bases and J by 5 bases. CDR3 protein: CASSLGGSNHEQYF. The CDR3, as DNA: TGTGCCAGCAGCTTGGGCGGGAGTAACCACGAGCAGTACTTC.

This chain links TRBV5-6 with TRBJ2-7; TRBD1 or TRBD2 may be the D gene (5 bases each). The DNA end lines up better with TRBJ2-1; the J call may be wrong. CDR1 is SGHDT and CDR2 is YYEEEE in the germline V gene. The CDR3 loop spans 13 amino acids. In DNA, the CDR3 is TGTGCCAGCAGCCGGGACCGCGAAGGTGAGCAGTTCTTC. This translates into CASSRDREGEQFF.

The genes are TRBV10-3 and TRBJ2-3; weak D call: TRBD2 (7 bases). Germline V gene data show CDR1 as ENHRY and CDR2 as SYGVKD. CDR3 length: 14 residues. Trimming stripped 2 bases from V and 2 bases from J, with 8 bases between. CDR3 amino acids: CAISERGATDTQYF. CDR3 nucleotides: TGTGCCATCAGTGAGCGGGGGGCCACAGATACGCAGTATTTT.

V and J are TRBV15 and TRBJ1-4; possible D gene TRBD1, 5 bases. V lost 4 bases and J 6 bases, leaving 9 bases between the germline ends. Germline CDR1 and CDR2: LNHNV and YYDKDF (reference sequence). This CDR3 has 13 residues. In DNA, the CDR3 is TGTGCCACCAGCATGGGGGGGGATGAAAAACTGTTTTTT. It specifies CATSMGGDEKLFF.

This clonotype was counted ten times or more. The J gene is TRBJ2-5, the V gene TRBV9; possible D gene TRBD2, 6 bases. The CDR3 runs to 16 residues. Deletions cut 1 base from V and 0 bases from J, with 13 bases between. Germline CDR1 SGDLS, CDR2 YYNGEE. The CDR3 loop reads CASSVSGERDQETQYF. CDR3 DNA sequence: TGTGCCAGCAGCGTATCGGGGGAACGGGACCAAGAGACCCAGTACTTC.